Given below is one T cell receptor (beta chain) in context. Trimming pared 0 bases from V and 7 bases from J, leaving 9 bases between. Looked up from germline, CDR1 is KGHSH and CDR2 is LQKENI. The CDR3 loop spans 13 amino acids. These data originate in a study of control samples from healthy donors and cancer patients. The data were produced by immunoSEQ multiplex PCR, yet TCRdb's version contains in-frame clones alone and is incomplete. Among roughly 120,000 clones listed, over 75% were seen once. The source material was PBMCs. The rearrangement uses TRBV18 and TRBJ1-2, with a weak D call TRBD1 (6 bases). The receptor comes from a woman aged 60-75 years with lung cancer. The CDR3, as DNA: TGTGCCAGCTCACCACCCAGGGGCTCTGGCTACACCTTC. It translates to CASSPPRGSGYTF.